One T cell receptor (beta chain) is described in this entry. TCRdb's table, derived via immunoSEQ multiplex PCR, lists solely in-frame clones and lacks some. The sample has about 370,000 clones, roughly nine tenths seen once. Germline V CDR1 and CDR2: SGHAT, FQNNGV. This CDR3 has 17 residues. V lost 4 bases and J lost 0; bases outside the gene matches: 5. Everyone who took part was 18 to 89 years old, and they came from 20 to 25 US areas. These data come from a study of blood T cell repertoires in COVID-19. The wider study: Sample material is recorded as cDNA or gDNA derived from T cells, B-cell-depleted T cells, or PBMCs.

This rearrangement joins TRBV11-2 to TRBJ1-6, with 8 bases matching TRBD1. This clonotype was obtained from a man aged 18 to 30 who had recovered from COVID-19. Sample: PBMCs or T cells enriched from blood (not recorded which). Written as DNA, the CDR3 is TGTGCCAGCAGCTCCAGACAGGGGAGCTCCTATAATTCACCCCTCCACTTT. Translation gives CASSSRQGSSYNSPLHF. Full variable domain (outside the CDR3, taken from reference TRBV11-2 and TRBJ1-6): EAGVAQSPRYKIIEKRQSVAFWCNPISGHATLYWYQQILGQGPKLLIQFQNNGVVDDSQLPKDRFSAERLKGVDSTLKIQPAKLEDSAVYLCASSSRQGSSYNSPLHFGNGTRLTVT.